This T cell receptor (beta chain) originates from a study of OX40 agonist ivuxolimab in advanced cancers. Overall study context: Ivuxolimab, an antibody acting as an agonist of OX40 (CD134), was used to treat patients. Cancers in dose escalation were hepatocellular, melanoma, renal cell and head and neck. One hepatocellular carcinoma and a couple of cutaneous melanoma patients partially responded.

On this clone: The antigen is undetermined.

The germline V gene encodes CDR1 MDHEN and CDR2 SYDVKM. The CDR3 runs 13 residues. The V end was cut by 2 bases, the J end by 2 bases, with 7 bases between. Study results and limitations: No antigen was identified for the clonally expanded peripheral T cells.

Sequenced by immunoSEQ multiplex PCR; TCRdb stores in-frame clones only, minus some. The repertoire includes some 74,000 clones, about nine tenths of them detected once, and roughly 6.9% sits in the top ten. The chain recombines TRBV28 with TRBJ2-7; no definite D call. This specimen consisted of CD4+ or CD8+ T cells sorted from blood, obtained in a trial of the OX40 agonist ivuxolimab. This sequence was found in an adult with an advanced solid tumor such as melanoma, head and neck, liver or kidney cancer. The CDR3 spells CASSLKPTYEQYF. The CDR3 region has the DNA TGTGCCAGCAGTTTAAAGCCGACCTACGAGCAGTACTTC.